One and the same sample provided the 17 T cell receptor beta chains below, sequenced in a study of blood T cells in healthy people across ages. The authors ran a second PCR of roughly 6 to 12 cycles using a sample-barcoded 5' primer and a J-beta primer mix. TCRdb reprocessed the 5' RACE reads via MiXCR and lists one record per CDR3 protein. The data contain over 950,000 distinct CDR3 sequences, around 54% of them singletons. Sequencing used blood. The origin of the receptors is an older woman in good health.

This clonotype was detected a few times. This rearrangement joins TRBV12-3 or TRBV12-4 to TRBJ2-5, with D unresolved. V was clipped by 1 base and J by 4 bases, with 7 bases between them. This CDR3 is built from 13 residues. CDR3 sequence (DNA): TGTGCCAGCAGTTTAGGGGATGGAGAGACCCAGTACTTC. Amino acid sequence: CASSLGDGETQYF.

The chain is built from TRBV11-1 and TRBJ2-5; D remains unclear. The J call could be wrong; TRBJ2-7 is a better fit for the DNA end. The CDR3 covers 13 residues. Looked up from germline, CDR1 is SGHAT and CDR2 is FQDESV (reference sequence). The CDR3 DNA reads TGTGCCAGCAGCCCGCTCCGAGTTTACGAGCAGTACTTC. Translation: CASSPLRVYEQYF.

The rearrangement uses TRBV27 and TRBJ2-3; D unclear. Trimming left V 2 bases short and J 5 bases short, with 14 bases between. Germline V gives CDR1 MNHEY, CDR2 SMNVEV (reference sequence). The CDR3 has 15 residues. CDR3 residues: CASSLRPAFRDTQYF. The DNA for the CDR3 is TGTGCCAGCAGTTTAAGGCCAGCATTTAGAGATACGCAGTATTTT.

This chain links TRBV10-3 with TRBJ2-7; D gene ambiguous. Germline V gives CDR1 ENHRY, CDR2 SYGVKD. The CDR3 has 14 residues. Trimming removed 6 bases from V and 4 bases from J, with 16 bases in between. CDR3 sequence: CAISDPWAAYEQYF. CDR3 DNA: TGTGCCATCAGCGACCCCTGGGCGGCTTACGAGCAGTACTTC.

This clonotype showed up just a few times. The chain combines TRBV28 with TRBJ2-7, with D possibly being TRBD2 (6 bases). The CDR3 length is 14 residues. Germline CDR1 MDHEN, CDR2 SYDVKM. With 3 bases removed from V and 2 bases from J, the gap between germline ends came to 11 bases. The CDR3 protein is CASSLGRDPYEQYF. CDR3 nucleotides: TGTGCCAGCAGTTTGGGGCGGGATCCCTACGAGCAGTACTTC.

V and J are TRBV10-2 and TRBJ2-5, with no clear D. CDR3 length: 11 residues. V lost 2 bases, J lost 11 bases, and 9 bases lay in between. Germline loops: CDR1 WSHSY, CDR2 SAAADI. In DNA, the CDR3 is TGCGCCAGCAGTGAGGCGATTGAGCAGTACTTC. This encodes CASSEAIEQYF.

Points on this clonotype: One end of the junction does not line up with germline, which may come from a read error. The chain is built from TRBV6-2 or TRBV6-3 and TRBJ2-1; 10 bases align to TRBD2. Germline assignment: CDR1 MNHEY and CDR2 SVGEGT. CDR3 length: 16 amino acids. Here the CDR3 DNA reads TGTGCCAGCAGCCCTAGCGGGAGAAGCTCCTACGATGAGCGGTTCTTC. Protein sequence: CASSPSGRSSYDERFF.

The gene calls are TRBV27 and TRBJ1-2; D might be TRBD1 (5 bases). Trimming left V 6 bases short and J 7 bases short, with 21 bases between. Germline-derived CDR1 and CDR2 are MNHEY and SMNVEV (reference sequence). This CDR3 has 15 amino acids. CDR3 protein: CASSSGDGLQGGYTF. Written as DNA, the CDR3 is TGTGCCAGCAGCTCTGGGGACGGACTGCAAGGTGGCTACACCTTC.

The V and J genes are TRBV28 and TRBJ2-7; perhaps TRBD1 as D (5 bases). This CDR3 comprises 16 residues. Trimming shortened V by 2 bases and J by 4 bases, and 18 bases separated the two germline ends. CDR1 and CDR2 (germline): MDHEN, SYDVKM. Written as DNA, the CDR3 is TGTGCCAGCAGTTTACGTTTCCGGACAAGGCTTTACGAGCAGTACTTC. Encoded protein: CASSLRFRTRLYEQYF.

V gene TRBV20-1 combines with J gene TRBJ2-4; 7 bases fit TRBD2. The J call may be in error: the DNA end matches TRBJ2-7 better. Germline assignment: CDR1 DFQATT and CDR2 SNEGSKA (reference sequence). The CDR3 has 13 amino acids. The CDR3 DNA follows: TGCAGTAAGACTAGCTTGGTGGACTACGAGCAGTACTTC. It specifies CSKTSLVDYEQYF.

This chain joins TRBV2 and TRBJ2-2, with D uncertain. The V and J ends lost 6 bases and 3 bases respectively, with 8 bases between them. The CDR3 extends over 13 amino acids. The germline V gene encodes CDR1 SNHLY and CDR2 FYNNEI. CDR3 residues: CASRVGYTGELFF. CDR3 coding DNA: TGTGCCAGCAGGGTCGGATACACCGGGGAGCTGTTTTTT.

The V gene is TRBV20-1, the J gene TRBJ1-6; 9 bases align to TRBD1. This CDR3 has 14 amino acids. Germline V gene data show CDR1 as DFQATT and CDR2 as SNEGSKA (reference sequence). With V trimmed by 6 bases and J by 5 bases, 5 bases remained unmatched. The CDR3 nucleotides are TGCAGTGCCCCGGACAGGGGAGATAATTCACCCCTCCACTTT. This encodes CSAPDRGDNSPLHF.

This clonotype has more than one count but fewer than ten. This sequence joins TRBV28 and TRBJ1-2; the D gene is possibly TRBD1 (5 bases). Looked up from germline, CDR1 is MDHEN and CDR2 is SYDVKM. Trimming took 7 bases from V and 8 from J, leaving 17 bases between them. The CDR3 is 13 residues long. The DNA for the CDR3 is TGTGCCAGCACCCTGGGAGGGGCGAGGGGCTACACCTTC. Translation: CASTLGGARGYTF.

V usage is TRBV7-2 and J usage is TRBJ2-1; 10 nucleotides line up with TRBD2. CDR3 length: 17 residues. Germline V gives CDR1 SGHTA, CDR2 FQGNSA. V dropped 1 base and J dropped 6; count of bases not matched to a gene: 9. The CDR3 region is CASSLGVAGGQANEQFF. CDR3 DNA: TGTGCCAGCAGCTTAGGGGTAGCGGGAGGACAGGCCAATGAGCAGTTCTTC.

On this clonotype itself: Just one base apart from a much larger clone, this may be a read error. The V and J genes are TRBV6-2 or TRBV6-3 and TRBJ2-7; TRBD2 might be the D (5 bases). This CDR3 is 13 amino acids long. The germline V gene has CDR1 MNHEY and CDR2 SVGEGT. V lost 7 bases and J 3 bases, leaving 13 bases between the germline ends. The CDR3 DNA follows: TGTGCCAGCAACCGCCCGGGGTTCTACGAGCAGTACTTC. Its protein product is CASNRPGFYEQYF.

In its sample, this clonotype was seen once. A much larger clone lies a single base off, so this may be a read error. The chain joins TRBV20-1 to TRBJ2-7, with D hard to call. The germline CDR1 and CDR2 sequences are DFQATT and SNEGSKA (reference sequence). The V end lost 4 bases, the J end lost 0 bases, and 4 bases lay between the germline ends. CDR3 size: 11 residues. As DNA, the CDR3 is TGCAGTGCTATGAGCTCCTACGAGCAGTACTTC. Translation: CSAMSSYEQYF.

V gene TRBV7-9 combines with J gene TRBJ2-2; 10 nucleotides match TRBD1. Germline V gene data show CDR1 as SEHNR and CDR2 as FQNEAQ (reference sequence). The CDR3 is 15 residues long. The V segment lost 6 bases and the J segment 6 bases; nucleotides outside the gene matches: 7. CDR3 in amino acids: CASRRTGGFAGELFF. CDR3 sequence (DNA): TGTGCCAGCAGGCGGACAGGGGGATTCGCCGGGGAGCTGTTTTTT.